The next 30 T cell receptor beta chains were all read from a single sample in a study of OX40 agonist ivuxolimab in advanced cancers. Profiled with immunoSEQ multiplex PCR; TCRdb holds only in-frame clones, not every one. The sample holds roughly 26,000 clones, around 90% seen once. Here the sequenced sample was CD4+ or CD8+ T cells sorted from blood, taken in a trial of the OX40 agonist ivuxolimab. The receptors were sampled from an adult with an advanced solid tumor such as melanoma, head and neck, liver or kidney cancer.

The V and J genes are TRBV27 and TRBJ2-7; TRBD1 matches 8 bases. The CDR3 extends over 16 amino acids. The J segment lost 3 bases and the V segment lost 6 bases, leaving 13 bases of the junction unmatched. The germline V gene encodes CDR1 MNHEY and CDR2 SMNVEV (reference sequence). CDR3 in amino acids: CASSPYPDRVGYEQYF. For the CDR3, the DNA is TGTGCCAGCAGCCCCTATCCGGACAGGGTAGGCTACGAGCAGTACTTC.

The genes are TRBV7-8 and TRBJ2-7, with 10 bases matching TRBD1. The J segment lost 3 bases and the V segment lost 6 bases, leaving 5 bases of the junction unmatched. This CDR3 has 14 residues. Per germline, CDR1 SGHVS and CDR2 FQNEAQ. The CDR3 sequence is CASRFRDRGYEQYF. CDR3 nucleotide sequence: TGTGCCAGCAGGTTCCGGGACAGGGGCTACGAGCAGTACTTC. Full variable domain (remainder filled in from reference TRBV7-8 and TRBJ2-7): GAGVSQSPRYKVAKRGQDVALRCDPISGHVSLFWYQQALGQGPEFLTYFQNEAQLDKSGLPSDRFFAERPEGSVSTLKIQRTQQEDSAVYLCASRFRDRGYEQYFGPGTRLTVT.

V usage is TRBV29-1 and J usage is TRBJ1-1, with TRBD1 identical over 8 bases. CDR1 is SQVTM and CDR2 is ANQGSEA in the germline V gene. Trimming removed 1 base from V and 3 bases from J; junction bases left unmatched: 4. The CDR3 has 14 residues. CDR3 in amino acids: CSVEAGGDYTEAFF. The CDR3 bases are TGCAGCGTTGAAGCAGGGGGCGATTACACTGAAGCTTTCTTT.

The DNA of the CDR3 is TGCGCCAGCAGCCAAGTAGGACAGCGAGAGACCCAGTACTTC. It is translated as CASSQVGQRETQYF. V and J are TRBV4-1 and TRBJ2-5, with TRBD1 as a possible D gene (6 bases). V was pared by 1 base and J by 4 bases, with 10 bases between. Germline loops: CDR1 MGHRA, CDR2 YSYEKL. The CDR3 covers 14 residues.

This clone was found once. The chain has TRBV9 and TRBJ2-4; D perhaps matches TRBD2 (7 bases). The CDR3 extends over 15 amino acids. Germline CDR1 and CDR2: SGDLS and YYNGEE. V was pared by 4 bases and J by 0 bases, with 11 bases between. The CDR3 here is CASSRGGVAKNIQYF. The CDR3 bases are TGTGCCAGCAGCCGAGGGGGGGTAGCCAAAAACATTCAGTACTTC.

The V and J genes are TRBV13 and TRBJ2-2; D might be TRBD1 (6 bases). V lost 3 bases and J lost 2, with 10 bases in between. CDR1 and CDR2 from the germline V gene are PRHDT and FYEKMQ (reference sequence). The CDR3 spans 15 residues. The CDR3 loop is CASSFGQINTGELFF. The CDR3 nucleotides are TGTGCCAGCAGCTTTGGACAGATTAACACCGGGGAGCTGTTTTTT. Drawing the rest from reference TRBV13 and TRBJ2-2, the complete variable domain is AAGVIQSPRHLIKEKRETATLKCYPIPRHDTVYWYQQGPGQDPQFLISFYEKMQSDKGSIPDRFSAQQFSDYHSELNMSSLELGDSALYFCASSFGQINTGELFFGEGSRLTVL.

The chain joins TRBV5-1 to TRBJ2-1; D is perhaps TRBD1 or TRBD2 (6 bases each). This CDR3 is 16 amino acids long. Trimming shortened V by 0 bases and J by 4 bases, and 14 bases separated the two germline ends. Germline V CDR1 and CDR2: SGHRS, YFSETQ. The CDR3 DNA follows: TGCGCCAGCAGCTTGGAGGGGGGAGGAAAATACAATGAGCAGTTCTTC. This sequence encodes CASSLEGGGKYNEQFF.

The chain carries TRBV7-9 and TRBJ2-1; D is unresolved. The CDR3 length is 15 residues. The germline V and J ends were trimmed by 5 bases and 0 bases, with 11 bases remaining between them. Germline V gives CDR1 SEHNR, CDR2 FQNEAQ (reference sequence). The CDR3, as DNA: TGTGCCAGCAGCAGGGTCCTCGGCTCCTACAATGAGCAGTTCTTC. This translates into CASSRVLGSYNEQFF. Based on the CDR3 plus reference TRBV7-9 and TRBJ2-1, the full variable domain is DTGVSQNPRHKITKRGQNVTFRCDPISEHNRLYWYRQTLGQGPEFLTYFQNEAQLEKSRLLSDRFSAERPKGSFSTLEIQRTEQGDSAMYLCASSRVLGSYNEQFFGPGTRLTVL.

V and J are TRBV5-1 and TRBJ2-2; TRBD1 matches 7 bases. The J segment lost 10 bases and the V segment lost 2 bases, leaving 20 bases of the junction unmatched. Germline CDR1 is SGHRS and CDR2 is YFSETQ. The CDR3 contains 18 residues. This CDR3 is CASSFPEPPLQRGPELFF. The CDR3, as DNA: TGCGCCAGCAGCTTCCCCGAGCCGCCTCTACAGAGGGGGCCGGAGCTGTTTTTT.

V and J are TRBV13 and TRBJ1-2, with TRBD1 as a possible D gene (5 bases). Trimming stripped 0 bases from V and 4 bases from J, with 12 bases between. This CDR3 region has 15 residues. Germline V gene lookup returns CDR1 PRHDT and CDR2 FYEKMQ (reference sequence). CDR3 residues: CASSLGVGVSYGYTF. CDR3 DNA: TGTGCCAGCAGCTTAGGGGTAGGGGTGAGCTATGGCTACACCTTC.

This chain connects TRBV4-1 to TRBJ2-3, with D unresolved. The V gene's germline CDR1 is MGHRA and CDR2 YSYEKL. The CDR3 totals 14 residues. The V end was cut by 1 base, the J end by 6 bases, with 11 bases between. Here the CDR3 reads CASSQVPGQDTQYF. In nucleotides, the CDR3 is TGCGCCAGCAGCCAAGTTCCCGGTCAGGATACGCAGTATTTT.

This clone has a handful of counts. The chain combines TRBV19 with TRBJ1-4; D is undetermined. Germline V gene data show CDR1 as LNHDA and CDR2 as SQIVND (reference sequence). V dropped 1 base and J dropped 7 bases, with 10 bases sitting between them. CDR3 size: 14 residues. The CDR3 region has the DNA TGTGCCAGTAGTATAGGTCCCCTGAGTGAAAAACTGTTTTTT. Its translation is CASSIGPLSEKLFF. Full variable domain (rest looked up from reference TRBV19 and TRBJ1-4): DGGITQSPKYLFRKEGQNVTLSCEQNLNHDAMYWYRQDPGQGLRLIYYSQIVNDFQKGDIAEGYSVSREKKESFPLTVTSAQKNPTAFYLCASSIGPLSEKLFFGSGTQLSVL.

This clone was observed a handful of times. The chain is built from TRBV10-2 and TRBJ2-7; TRBD2 agrees at 9 bases. With 6 bases clipped from V and 5 bases from J, the junction kept 11 bases outside the gene matches. CDR3 length: 15 residues. Germline values: CDR1 WSHSY, CDR2 SAAADI. In nucleotides, the CDR3 is TGCGCCAGCAGCCCACAAACTAGCGGGTTCCACGAGCAGTACTTC. This gives the protein CASSPQTSGFHEQYF.

The chain links TRBV13 to TRBJ2-1; a weak D match, TRBD2 (6 bases). Germline V gene lookup returns CDR1 PRHDT and CDR2 FYEKMQ (reference sequence). The CDR3 is 15 amino acids. V lost 1 base, J lost 4 bases, and 11 bases lay in between. The CDR3 protein is CASSLVGGEYNEQFF. The CDR3 DNA sequence: TGTGCCAGCAGCTTAGTTGGCGGGGAGTACAATGAGCAGTTCTTC.

J is TRBJ2-3 and V is TRBV9; TRBD1 matches at 9 bases. Germline V gives CDR1 SGDLS, CDR2 YYNGEE. V shed 3 bases, J shed 4 bases, and the junction held 12 bases outside the gene matches. The CDR3 extends over 17 amino acids. CDR3 in DNA: TGTGCCAGCAGCGGACGTCGGACAGGGGATTTCGCAGATACGCAGTATTTT. Translation gives CASSGRRTGDFADTQYF. The entire variable domain, with the rest obtained from reference TRBV9 and TRBJ2-3, is as follows: DSGVTQTPKHLITATGQRVTLRCSPRSGDLSVYWYQQSLDQGLQFLIQYYNGEERAKGNILERFSAQQFPDLHSELNLSSLELGDSALYFCASSGRRTGDFADTQYFGPGTRLTVL.

J is TRBJ1-5 and V is TRBV4-1; no definite D call. Germline V gene data show CDR1 as MGHRA and CDR2 as YSYEKL. This CDR3 has 13 amino acids. Deletions cut 4 bases from V and 2 bases from J, with 6 bases between. The CDR3 DNA reads TGCGCCAGCAGCCGAGGGCGCAATCAGCCCCAGCATTTT. Translating gives CASSRGRNQPQHF.

The J gene is TRBJ2-7, the V gene TRBV5-6, with D perhaps matching TRBD1 (6 bases). The CDR3 consists of 14 residues. CDR1 and CDR2 from the germline V gene are SGHDT and YYEEEE. V was shortened by 1 base and J by 6 bases, with 14 bases between the two germline ends. The CDR3 DNA reads TGTGCCAGCAGCTTGAGAAACAGGGTGGGCGAGCAGTACTTC. This sequence encodes CASSLRNRVGEQYF.

The V and J genes are TRBV7-9 and TRBJ2-5; D is uncertain. Germline assignment: CDR1 SEHNR and CDR2 FQNEAQ (reference sequence). The CDR3 spans 13 residues. The germline V and J ends were trimmed by 1 base and 4 bases, with 7 bases remaining between them. The CDR3 DNA sequence: TGTGCCAGCAGCTTAGGTGGGGTAGAGACCCAGTACTTC. Its translation is CASSLGGVETQYF. Variable domain in full (rest from reference TRBV7-9 and TRBJ2-5): DTGVSQNPRHKITKRGQNVTFRCDPISEHNRLYWYRQTLGQGPEFLTYFQNEAQLEKSRLLSDRFSAERPKGSFSTLEIQRTEQGDSAMYLCASSLGGVETQYFGPGTRLLVL.

The chain links TRBV4-1 to TRBJ1-1, with 10 bases identical to TRBD1. The length of the CDR3 is 17 residues. From germline, CDR1 is MGHRA and CDR2 YSYEKL. Trimming removed 4 bases from V and 0 bases from J; junction bases left unmatched: 8. This CDR3 is CASSRSGTGAMNTEAFF. CDR3 in DNA: TGCGCCAGCAGCCGATCCGGGACAGGGGCTATGAACACTGAAGCTTTCTTT.

The J gene is TRBJ2-2, the V gene TRBV13, with TRBD2 matching over 13 bases. The CDR3 runs to 16 residues. Unmatched junction bases numbered 7, after V lost 4 bases and J lost 8 bases. The germline gives CDR1 PRHDT, CDR2 FYEKMQ (reference sequence). The CDR3 bases are TGTGCCAGCAGCTCGGGGACTAGCGGGGCCATGGGGGAGCTGTTTTTT. It is translated as CASSSGTSGAMGELFF. The full variable domain, rest sourced from reference TRBV13 and TRBJ2-2, is AAGVIQSPRHLIKEKRETATLKCYPIPRHDTVYWYQQGPGQDPQFLISFYEKMQSDKGSIPDRFSAQQFSDYHSELNMSSLELGDSALYFCASSSGTSGAMGELFFGEGSRLTVL.

The V and J genes are TRBV9 and TRBJ2-1; TRBD2 agrees at 9 bases. Losses at the gene ends were 2 bases for V and 2 bases for J; bases not matched to a gene: 2. From germline, CDR1 is SGDLS and CDR2 YYNGEE. The CDR3 is made up of 15 amino acids. CDR3 sequence: CASSVSGGTYNEQFF. As DNA, the CDR3 is TGTGCCAGCAGCGTGAGCGGGGGGACCTACAATGAGCAGTTCTTC.

This clone has just one count. This sequence joins TRBV6-1 and TRBJ1-5; possible D gene TRBD1, 6 bases. The CDR3 is 15 amino acids. V dropped 2 bases and J dropped 7 bases, with 15 bases sitting between them. Germline-derived CDR1 and CDR2 are MNHNS and SASEGT. In nucleotides, the CDR3 is TGTGCCAGCAGTGAACGGAGGGGGGGTTACCAGCCCCAGCATTTT. Its translation: CASSERRGGYQPQHF.

This chain uses TRBV14 with TRBJ1-1; D call uncertain. Looked up from germline, CDR1 is SGHDN and CDR2 is FVKESK. The CDR3 spans 12 residues. In nucleotides, the CDR3 is TGTGCTTTGGGAGTCGGGTGGCCTGAAGCTTTCTTT. Its protein product is CALGVGWPEAFF.

The V and J genes are TRBV27 and TRBJ2-7, with 7 nucleotides matching TRBD1. Germline V CDR1 and CDR2: MNHEY, SMNVEV (reference sequence). The J segment lost 1 base and the V segment lost 6 bases, leaving 3 bases of the junction unmatched. The CDR3 runs to 13 residues. CDR3 sequence reads: CASRMGQSYEQYF. In DNA, the CDR3 is TGTGCCAGCAGAATGGGACAGTCCTACGAGCAGTACTTC.

This clone was seen a single time. The chain joins TRBV5-4 to TRBJ1-1; weak D call: TRBD1 (5 bases). This CDR3 has 15 residues. Germline lookup yields CDR1 SGHNT and CDR2 YYREEE (reference sequence). V lost 1 base and J 3 bases, leaving 13 bases between the germline ends. CDR3 amino acids: CASSLWGAGDTEAFF. The CDR3, as DNA: TGTGCCAGCAGCTTGTGGGGCGCTGGGGACACTGAAGCTTTCTTT.

The CDR3 protein is CASSLGAGQGYGYTF. The CDR3 DNA is TGTGCCAGCAGCTTAGGCGCAGGACAGGGTTATGGCTACACCTTC. The chain couples TRBV7-8 to TRBJ1-2, with TRBD1 matching over 8 bases. J was trimmed by 5 bases and V by 1 base; bases with no gene match: 6. Germline V lookup: CDR1 SGHVS, CDR2 FQNEAQ. This CDR3 is 15 amino acids long.

The chain couples TRBV7-6 to TRBJ1-2, with 7 bases identical to TRBD1. The CDR3 totals 13 residues. With V trimmed by 5 bases and J by 7 bases, 7 bases remained unmatched. The germline CDR1 and CDR2 sequences are SGHVS and FNYEAQ. CDR3 amino acids: CASSMTGLRGYTF. The CDR3 coding sequence is TGTGCCAGCAGCATGACAGGGTTGCGTGGCTACACCTTC.

The chain couples TRBV4-3 to TRBJ2-2; no clear D gene. V was clipped by 5 bases and J by 0 bases, with 10 bases between them. This CDR3 region has 15 residues. Germline CDR1 and CDR2: LGHNA and YSLEER. Written as DNA, the CDR3 is TGCGCCAGCAGCTACCTCGGAACGAACACCGGGGAGCTGTTTTTT. It translates to CASSYLGTNTGELFF.

This clone was counted a single time. This sequence joins TRBV2 and TRBJ2-5, with a possible D match to TRBD2 (5 bases). The CDR3 is 14 amino acids. Trimming removed 6 bases from V and 2 bases from J, with 13 bases in between. Germline V gene data show CDR1 as SNHLY and CDR2 as FYNNEI. Here the CDR3 reads CASSPGNPQETQYF. The CDR3 nucleotides are TGTGCCAGCAGCCCGGGGAACCCTCAAGAGACCCAGTACTTC.

The chain combines TRBV25-1 with TRBJ1-1; 10 bases align to TRBD1. V lost 1 base, J lost 7 bases, and 6 bases stayed unmatched. The CDR3 is made up of 15 amino acids. Germline loops: CDR1 MGHDK, CDR2 SYGVNS. CDR3 nucleotide sequence: TGTGCCAGCAGTGAATTGGGGACAGGGGCTGTTGAAGCTTTCTTT. It is translated as CASSELGTGAVEAFF.